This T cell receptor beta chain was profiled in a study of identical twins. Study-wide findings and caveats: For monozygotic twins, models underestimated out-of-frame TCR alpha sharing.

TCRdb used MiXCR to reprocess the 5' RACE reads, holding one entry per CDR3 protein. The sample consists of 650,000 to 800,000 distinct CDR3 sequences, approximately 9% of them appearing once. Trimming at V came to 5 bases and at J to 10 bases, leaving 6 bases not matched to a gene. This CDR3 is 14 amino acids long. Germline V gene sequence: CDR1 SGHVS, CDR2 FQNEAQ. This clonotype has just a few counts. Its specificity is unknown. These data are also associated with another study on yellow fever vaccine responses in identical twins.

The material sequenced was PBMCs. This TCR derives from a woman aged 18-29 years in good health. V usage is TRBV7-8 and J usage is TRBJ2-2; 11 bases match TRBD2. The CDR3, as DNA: TGTGCCAGCAGCCCCTTAGCGGGAGGGCTGGAGCTGTTTTTT. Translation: CASSPLAGGLELFF.